This record covers a single TCR beta chain. Its specificity is not known. The entry originates in a study of T cell responses to AZD1222 COVID-19 vaccine. Study-wide points: Vaccine-associated CD4 TCRs ranged over spike, dominating at 160-218 and 743-854. Two AZD1222 administrations were followed by greater Spike-specific TCR breadth and depth.

J was trimmed by 4 bases and V by 4 bases; bases with no gene match: 9. The CDR3 has 16 residues. Germline lookup yields CDR1 SGHRS and CDR2 YFSETQ. TCRdb's copy holds only in-frame clones and misses some; the assay was immunoSEQ multiplex PCR. The sample contains around 110,000 clones, roughly nine tenths of which appear only once. V usage is TRBV5-1 and J usage is TRBJ2-1; 9 nucleotides agree with TRBD2. Source: peripheral blood, taken on day 0 of AZD1222 vaccination. This sequence originates from an adult in good health. CDR3 sequence reads: CASSKGNSGGYNEQFF. CDR3 DNA sequence: TGCGCCAGCAGCAAGGGGAATAGCGGGGGATACAATGAGCAGTTCTTC.